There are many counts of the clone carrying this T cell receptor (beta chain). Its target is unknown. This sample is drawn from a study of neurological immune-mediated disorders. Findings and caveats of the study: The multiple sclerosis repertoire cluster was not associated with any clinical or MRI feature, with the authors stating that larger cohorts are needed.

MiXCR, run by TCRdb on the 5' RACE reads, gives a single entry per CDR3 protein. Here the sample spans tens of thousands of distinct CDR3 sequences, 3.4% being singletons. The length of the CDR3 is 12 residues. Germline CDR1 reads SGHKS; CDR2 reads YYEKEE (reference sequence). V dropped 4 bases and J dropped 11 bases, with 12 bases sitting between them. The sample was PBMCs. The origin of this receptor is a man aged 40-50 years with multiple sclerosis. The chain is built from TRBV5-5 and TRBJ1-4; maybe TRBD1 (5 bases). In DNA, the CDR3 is TGTGCCAGCAGCCAGGACGGGGGGAAACTGTTTTTT. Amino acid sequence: CASSQDGGKLFF.